The rows below give T cell receptor beta chains drawn from one sample of a study of T cell responses to AZD1222 COVID-19 vaccine. Profiled with immunoSEQ multiplex PCR; TCRdb holds only in-frame clones, not every one. The sample gives hundreds of thousands of clones, roughly 91% of which show up once; 0.95% to 1.1% is in the top ten. The sequenced sample was peripheral blood, obtained on day 0 of MenACWY control vaccination. The receptors were sampled from an adult in good health. The CDR3 runs from the conserved cysteine through the conserved F or W. The order of the fields is D gene, clone size, V gene, J gene, CDR3 DNA, CDR3 protein. D genes are given only for firm matches. The size entry is marked missing in some rows and otherwise reads once, few, many or a size class.

d_call: TRBD2
clone_size: .
v_call: TRBV11-3
j_call: TRBJ2-3
cdr3_nt: TGTGCCAGCAGCTTAGGAGGCGGGGGGCGAGATACGCAGTATTTT
cdr3_aa: CASSLGGGGRDTQYF

d_call: .
clone_size: .
v_call: TRBV2
j_call: TRBJ2-2
cdr3_nt: TGTGCCAGCAGAGTTACAGGGACCGGGGAGCTGTTTTTT
cdr3_aa: CASRVTGTGELFF

d_call: .
clone_size: .
v_call: TRBV7-8
j_call: TRBJ1-6
cdr3_nt: TGTGCCAGCAGCTTAGTTGCGGGTTCACCCCTCCACTTT
cdr3_aa: CASSLVAGSPLHF

d_call: .
clone_size: .
v_call: TRBV23-1
j_call: TRBJ1-1
cdr3_nt: TGCGCCAGCAGTCAACCGAGAATCAGGTTGAACACTGAAGCTTTCTTT
cdr3_aa: CASSQPRIRLNTEAFF

d_call: TRBD2
clone_size: many
v_call: TRBV6-4
j_call: TRBJ2-3
cdr3_nt: TGTGCCAGCAGTGACGGACTAGCCACAGATACGCAGTATTTT
cdr3_aa: CASSDGLATDTQYF

d_call: TRBD2
clone_size: .
v_call: TRBV4-1
j_call: TRBJ2-1
cdr3_nt: TGCGCCAGCAGCCAAGAGGGACTAGCGAGCAATGAGCAGTTCTTC
cdr3_aa: CASSQEGLASNEQFF

d_call: .
clone_size: .
v_call: TRBV5-1
j_call: TRBJ1-6
cdr3_nt: TGCGCCAGCAGCCCGGGAGGGGGTTCCTATTCACCCCTCCACTTT
cdr3_aa: CASSPGGGSYSPLHF

d_call: .
clone_size: .
v_call: TRBV2
j_call: TRBJ1-3
cdr3_nt: TGTGCCAGCAGTAAAGCGGGCTCTGGAAACACCATATATTTT
cdr3_aa: CASSKAGSGNTIYF

d_call: .
clone_size: .
v_call: TRBV4-2
j_call: TRBJ1-6
cdr3_nt: TGTGCCAGCAGCCAAGACAGGGGAAGTTCACCCCTCCACTTT
cdr3_aa: CASSQDRGSSPLHF

d_call: .
clone_size: .
v_call: TRBV9
j_call: TRBJ1-6
cdr3_nt: TGTGCCAGCAGCCTGGGACATCCTCCCCTCCACTTT
cdr3_aa: CASSLGHPPLHF

d_call: .
clone_size: .
v_call: TRBV3-1/TRBV3-2
j_call: TRBJ1-2
cdr3_nt: TGTGCCAGCAGCCAAGGGACAGCTTCCTATGGCTACACCTTC
cdr3_aa: CASSQGTASYGYTF

d_call: TRBD1
clone_size: .
v_call: TRBV15
j_call: TRBJ1-2
cdr3_nt: TGTGCCACCAGCAGAGATCGGACAGGCGGCTACACCTTC
cdr3_aa: CATSRDRTGGYTF

d_call: .
clone_size: .
v_call: TRBV12-3/TRBV12-4
j_call: TRBJ2-1
cdr3_nt: TGTGCCAGCAGTTTAGTTTTGGTGGAGCAGTTCTTC
cdr3_aa: CASSLVLVEQFF

d_call: .
clone_size: few
v_call: TRBV6-6
j_call: TRBJ2-1
cdr3_nt: TGTGCCAGCAGTTACGAGGCCAGCTCCTACAATGAGCAGTTCTTC
cdr3_aa: CASSYEASSYNEQFF

d_call: TRBD2
clone_size: .
v_call: TRBV3-1/TRBV3-2
j_call: TRBJ2-3
cdr3_nt: TGTGCCAGCGGACTAGCGGGGGGGCGCACAGATACGCAGTATTTT
cdr3_aa: CASGLAGGRTDTQYF

d_call: .
clone_size: once
v_call: TRBV28
j_call: TRBJ1-2
cdr3_nt: TGTGCCAGCAGTCGGGACGGCTTCTATGGCTACACCTTC
cdr3_aa: CASSRDGFYGYTF

d_call: .
clone_size: .
v_call: TRBV7-3
j_call: TRBJ2-1
cdr3_nt: TGTGCCAGCAGCGCAACAGGGACCTACAATGAGCAGTTCTTC
cdr3_aa: CASSATGTYNEQFF

d_call: .
clone_size: .
v_call: TRBV3-1/TRBV3-2
j_call: TRBJ1-2
cdr3_nt: TGTGCCACGGGACGGGCGCTTTCCGGCTACACCTTC
cdr3_aa: CATGRALSGYTF

d_call: TRBD1
clone_size: .
v_call: TRBV28
j_call: TRBJ1-2
cdr3_nt: TGTGCCAGCAGTCCTGGACAGGACCTCTATGGCTACACCTTC
cdr3_aa: CASSPGQDLYGYTF

d_call: .
clone_size: .
v_call: TRBV7-9
j_call: TRBJ2-5
cdr3_nt: TGTGCCAGCAGCACCCGACTACTAAAGGCCAAAGAGACCCAGTACTTC
cdr3_aa: CASSTRLLKAKETQYF

d_call: TRBD2
clone_size: .
v_call: TRBV10-2
j_call: TRBJ2-7
cdr3_nt: TGCGCCAGCAGACCCGGGGGGGCCAAGGACGAGCAGTACTTC
cdr3_aa: CASRPGGAKDEQYF

d_call: .
clone_size: .
v_call: TRBV6-5
j_call: TRBJ2-5
cdr3_nt: TGTGCCAGCAGTTACAGTGCGTCGGGTAGAGAGACCCAGTACTTC
cdr3_aa: CASSYSASGRETQYF

d_call: TRBD2
clone_size: .
v_call: TRBV7-2
j_call: TRBJ2-7
cdr3_nt: TGTGCCAGCAGCGCCGCCACTAGCGGGGGAACCTACGAGCAGTACTTC
cdr3_aa: CASSAATSGGTYEQYF

d_call: TRBD1
clone_size: .
v_call: TRBV6-5
j_call: TRBJ1-1
cdr3_nt: TGTGCCAGCAGGCGACAGGGGCTGCGGACTGAAGCTTTCTTT
cdr3_aa: CASRRQGLRTEAFF

d_call: .
clone_size: .
v_call: TRBV18
j_call: TRBJ1-1
cdr3_nt: TGTGCCAGCTCAGCGGGTCTCGGAGCTTTCTTT
cdr3_aa: CASSAGLGAFF

d_call: .
clone_size: .
v_call: TRBV29-1
j_call: TRBJ1-5
cdr3_nt: TGCAGCGTTGGGGAGGTGGAGGGAAATCAGCCCCAGCATTTT
cdr3_aa: CSVGEVEGNQPQHF

d_call: .
clone_size: .
v_call: TRBV25-1
j_call: TRBJ1-4
cdr3_nt: TGTGCCAGCAGTGCATCCAGTAGCCTTAATGAAAAACTGTTTTTT
cdr3_aa: CASSASSSLNEKLFF

d_call: .
clone_size: .
v_call: TRBV6-5
j_call: TRBJ2-7
cdr3_nt: TGTGCCAGCAGCCCGGACGACAGGAACTCCTACGAGCAGTACTTC
cdr3_aa: CASSPDDRNSYEQYF

d_call: TRBD1
clone_size: once
v_call: TRBV4-1
j_call: TRBJ1-4
cdr3_nt: TGCGCCAGCAGCCAACGACAGGGGGCAGCCCGCGGTAATGAAAAACTGTTTTTT
cdr3_aa: CASSQRQGAARGNEKLFF

d_call: .
clone_size: .
v_call: TRBV19
j_call: TRBJ1-2
cdr3_nt: TGTGCCAGTAGTATTAGGCCCGGGGCAGGAGGCATCTACACCTTC
cdr3_aa: CASSIRPGAGGIYTF

d_call: TRBD2
clone_size: .
v_call: TRBV5-1
j_call: TRBJ2-3
cdr3_nt: TGCGCCAGCACCGTATTCGGGACTAGCGCGCAGTATTTT
cdr3_aa: CASTVFGTSAQYF

d_call: .
clone_size: .
v_call: TRBV5-1
j_call: TRBJ1-4
cdr3_nt: TGCGCCAGCAGCTTGGTTTACGGGACGGGGGAAAAACTGTTTTTT
cdr3_aa: CASSLVYGTGEKLFF

d_call: .
clone_size: .
v_call: TRBV30
j_call: TRBJ1-5
cdr3_nt: TGTGCCTGGAGGGGGGGTCAGTTTAGCAATCAGCCCCAGCATTTT
cdr3_aa: CAWRGGQFSNQPQHF

d_call: .
clone_size: .
v_call: TRBV5-1
j_call: TRBJ1-1
cdr3_nt: TGCGCCAGCAGCTTGATACCGGGGCCCACTGAAGCTTTCTTT
cdr3_aa: CASSLIPGPTEAFF

d_call: .
clone_size: .
v_call: TRBV3-1/TRBV3-2
j_call: TRBJ2-7
cdr3_nt: TGTGCCAGCAGAACCACATCCACCTACGAGCAGTACTTC
cdr3_aa: CASRTTSTYEQYF

d_call: .
clone_size: .
v_call: TRBV5-1
j_call: TRBJ2-1
cdr3_nt: TGCGCCAGCAGCTGGGTGGGGGGCGAGCAGTTCTTC
cdr3_aa: CASSWVGGEQFF

d_call: TRBD2
clone_size: .
v_call: TRBV30
j_call: TRBJ2-6
cdr3_nt: TGTGCCACCGGGGGGGGCGCTGGGGCCAACGTCCTGACTTTC
cdr3_aa: CATGGGAGANVLTF

d_call: .
clone_size: .
v_call: TRBV6-1
j_call: TRBJ1-6
cdr3_nt: TGTGCCAGCAGTGAAGCCAGCGCAGGGACCTCACCCCTCCACTTT
cdr3_aa: CASSEASAGTSPLHF

d_call: .
clone_size: .
v_call: TRBV7-9
j_call: TRBJ2-3
cdr3_nt: TGTGCCAGCAGGGAGCGGCGTCTCGCCCCAGATACGCAGTATTTT
cdr3_aa: CASRERRLAPDTQYF

d_call: TRBD1
clone_size: .
v_call: TRBV29-1
j_call: TRBJ1-1
cdr3_nt: TGCAGCGTTGGGACAGGGGTGAACACTGAAGCTTTCTTT
cdr3_aa: CSVGTGVNTEAFF

d_call: .
clone_size: .
v_call: TRBV7-9
j_call: TRBJ2-3
cdr3_nt: TGTGCCAGCAGTTTCCGGAGGGGTAGCACAGATACGCAGTATTTT
cdr3_aa: CASSFRRGSTDTQYF

d_call: TRBD1
clone_size: .
v_call: TRBV5-1
j_call: TRBJ1-1
cdr3_nt: TGCGCCAGCAGCTTGGGGTCGACAGGGGGCGCGGGAGCTTTCTTT
cdr3_aa: CASSLGSTGGAGAFF

d_call: .
clone_size: .
v_call: TRBV7-2
j_call: TRBJ1-1
cdr3_nt: TGTGCCAGCAGCTCCATTCCCGAGGTCGGAGCTTTCTTT
cdr3_aa: CASSSIPEVGAFF

d_call: .
clone_size: .
v_call: TRBV6-5
j_call: TRBJ1-2
cdr3_nt: TGTGCCGCTAGGGTGACTGCGGGCAGGGGTTCCGGCTACACCTTC
cdr3_aa: CAARVTAGRGSGYTF

d_call: TRBD1
clone_size: .
v_call: TRBV2
j_call: TRBJ1-1
cdr3_nt: TGTGCCAGCAGTGGGACAGGGGGCGGCACTGAAGCTTTCTTT
cdr3_aa: CASSGTGGGTEAFF

d_call: .
clone_size: .
v_call: TRBV19
j_call: TRBJ1-3
cdr3_nt: TGTGCCAGTAGTCCCACGGGGGACGGAAACACCATATATTTT
cdr3_aa: CASSPTGDGNTIYF

d_call: .
clone_size: .
v_call: TRBV7-9
j_call: TRBJ2-1
cdr3_nt: TGTGCCAGCAGCAATGAAGTCTGGTACAATGAGCAGTTCTTC
cdr3_aa: CASSNEVWYNEQFF

d_call: .
clone_size: .
v_call: TRBV28
j_call: TRBJ1-3
cdr3_nt: TGTGCCGCGGGCAGGGCACTTGGAAACACCATATATTTT
cdr3_aa: CAAGRALGNTIYF

d_call: TRBD1
clone_size: .
v_call: TRBV18
j_call: TRBJ1-2
cdr3_nt: TGTGCCAGCTCACCCACAGGGGGGTCTAACTATGGCTACACCTTC
cdr3_aa: CASSPTGGSNYGYTF

d_call: .
clone_size: .
v_call: TRBV6-6
j_call: TRBJ1-2
cdr3_nt: TGTGCCAGCAATCGGGGGGCCTATGGCTACACCTTC
cdr3_aa: CASNRGAYGYTF

d_call: .
clone_size: .
v_call: TRBV6-5
j_call: TRBJ1-2
cdr3_nt: TGTGCCAGCACCGAAGGGTCGACGGGTATCTATGGCTACACCTTC
cdr3_aa: CASTEGSTGIYGYTF

d_call: TRBD2
clone_size: .
v_call: TRBV28
j_call: TRBJ2-7
cdr3_nt: TGTGCCAGCAGTAGCGGGGGTCTCTCCTACGAGCAGTACTTC
cdr3_aa: CASSSGGLSYEQYF

d_call: .
clone_size: once
v_call: TRBV7-9
j_call: TRBJ1-6
cdr3_nt: TGTGCCAGCAGCTTAGGGGCTAGGGGGAATTCACCCCTCCACTTT
cdr3_aa: CASSLGARGNSPLHF

d_call: .
clone_size: .
v_call: TRBV4-2
j_call: TRBJ1-1
cdr3_nt: TGTGCCAGCAGCCAAGGGATCTGGGGAACATCTAGGAACACTGAAGCTTTCTTT
cdr3_aa: CASSQGIWGTSRNTEAFF

d_call: .
clone_size: .
v_call: TRBV15
j_call: TRBJ1-6
cdr3_nt: TGTGCCACCAGCATCCAAGGGGGGTATTCACCCCTCCACTTT
cdr3_aa: CATSIQGGYSPLHF

d_call: .
clone_size: .
v_call: TRBV5-4
j_call: TRBJ2-7
cdr3_nt: TGTGCCAGCAGCCCGACCGGTAGCTCCTACGAGCAGTACTTC
cdr3_aa: CASSPTGSSYEQYF

d_call: TRBD1
clone_size: .
v_call: TRBV5-4
j_call: TRBJ2-3
cdr3_nt: TGTGCCAGCAGCTGGGGACAGGAGCGGGATACGCAGTATTTT
cdr3_aa: CASSWGQERDTQYF

d_call: TRBD1
clone_size: .
v_call: TRBV6-5
j_call: TRBJ2-7
cdr3_nt: TGTGCCAGCAGTTACAACAGGGGCGCCTACGAGCAGTACTTC
cdr3_aa: CASSYNRGAYEQYF

d_call: .
clone_size: .
v_call: TRBV4-2
j_call: TRBJ2-1
cdr3_nt: TGTGCCAGCAGCCAAGAATCAGCCGCCTACAATGAGCAGTTCTTC
cdr3_aa: CASSQESAAYNEQFF

d_call: .
clone_size: .
v_call: TRBV3-1/TRBV3-2
j_call: TRBJ1-1
cdr3_nt: TGTGCCAGCAGCCCATTGACAGGACACCTTTCCACTGAAGCTTTCTTT
cdr3_aa: CASSPLTGHLSTEAFF